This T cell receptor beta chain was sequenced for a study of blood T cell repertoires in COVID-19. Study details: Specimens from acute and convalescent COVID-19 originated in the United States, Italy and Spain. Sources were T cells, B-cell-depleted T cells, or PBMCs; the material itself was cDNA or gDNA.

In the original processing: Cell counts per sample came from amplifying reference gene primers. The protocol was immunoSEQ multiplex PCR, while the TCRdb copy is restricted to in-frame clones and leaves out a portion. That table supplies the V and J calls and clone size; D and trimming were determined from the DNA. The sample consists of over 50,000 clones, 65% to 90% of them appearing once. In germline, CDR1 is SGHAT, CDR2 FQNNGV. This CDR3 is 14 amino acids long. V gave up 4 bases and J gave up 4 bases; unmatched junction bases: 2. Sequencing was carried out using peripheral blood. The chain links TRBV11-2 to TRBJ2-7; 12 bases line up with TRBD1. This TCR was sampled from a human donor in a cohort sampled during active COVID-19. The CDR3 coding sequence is TGTGCCAGCAGCTCGGGACAGGGGGCTTACGAGCAGTACTTC. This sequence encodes CASSSGQGAYEQYF.